This TCR beta chain was profiled in a study of Graves' ophthalmopathy and Graves' hyperthyroidism. Turning to the study itself: Untreated patients at initial diagnosis provided peripheral blood.

Amplification from RNA transcripts yielded the TCR beta CDR3 regions. RT-PCR with HTBI primers came first, then second-round multiplex PCR. TCRdb re-derived calls from the multiplex PCR reads in MiXCR, one entry per CDR3 protein. Of roughly 700,000 distinct CDR3 sequences listed, around 40% are singletons. CDR1 is SEHNR and CDR2 is FQNEAQ in the germline V gene (reference sequence). This CDR3 has 12 amino acids. None of the included patients had other autoimmune diseases, uncontrolled infections, pregnancy or lactation, as these led to exclusion. Remarks on this clonotype: A much larger clone lies one base from this, so it may be a read error.

The sequence came from an adult man with Graves' ophthalmopathy. The sequenced sample consisted of peripheral blood. The V call is TRBV7-9, the J call TRBJ2-2, with D possibly being TRBD1 or TRBD2 (6 bases each). This CDR3 is CASSKGGTELIF. DNA for the CDR3: TGTGCCAGCAGCAAAGGGGGGACGGAGCTGATTTTT. Supplemented by reference TRBV7-9 and TRBJ2-2, the full variable domain reads DTGVSQNPRHKITKRGQNVTFRCDPISEHNRLYWYRQTLGQGPEFLTYFQNEAQLEKSRLLSDRFSAERPKGSFSTLEIQRTEQGDSAMYLCASSKGGTELIFGEGSRLTVL.